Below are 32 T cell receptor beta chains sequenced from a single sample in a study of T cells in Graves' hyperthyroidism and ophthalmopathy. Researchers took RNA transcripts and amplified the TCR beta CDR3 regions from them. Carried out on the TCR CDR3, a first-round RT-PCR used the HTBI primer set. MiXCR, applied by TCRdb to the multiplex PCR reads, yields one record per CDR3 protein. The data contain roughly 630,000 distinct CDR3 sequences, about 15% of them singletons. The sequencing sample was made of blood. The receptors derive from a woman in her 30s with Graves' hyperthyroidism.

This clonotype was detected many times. The CDR3 loop reads CATSGLAEQSDTQYF. CDR3 sequence (DNA): TGTGCCACCAGCGGACTAGCGGAGCAGTCGGATACGCAGTATTTT. This sequence joins TRBV15 and TRBJ2-3; 10 bases are shared with TRBD2. Per the germline V gene, CDR1 is LNHNV and CDR2 is YYDKDF (reference sequence). The CDR3 totals 15 residues. The junction had 8 bases not matched to a gene; V was cut back by 5 bases and J by 6 bases.

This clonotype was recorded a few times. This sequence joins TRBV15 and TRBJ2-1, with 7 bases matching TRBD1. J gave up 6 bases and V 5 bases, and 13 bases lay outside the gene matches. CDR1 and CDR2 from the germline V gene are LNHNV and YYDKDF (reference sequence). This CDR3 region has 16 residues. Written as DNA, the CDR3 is TGTGCCACCAGCCCCCTCGGTGGGAACAGGGGCAATGAGCAGTTCTTC. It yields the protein CATSPLGGNRGNEQFF.

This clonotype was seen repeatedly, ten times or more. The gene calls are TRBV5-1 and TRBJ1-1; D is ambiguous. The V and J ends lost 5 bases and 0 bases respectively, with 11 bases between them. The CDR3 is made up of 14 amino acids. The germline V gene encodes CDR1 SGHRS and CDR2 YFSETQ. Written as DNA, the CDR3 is TGCGCCAGCAGAGTGGGCCCAGTGAACACTGAAGCTTTCTTT. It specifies CASRVGPVNTEAFF.

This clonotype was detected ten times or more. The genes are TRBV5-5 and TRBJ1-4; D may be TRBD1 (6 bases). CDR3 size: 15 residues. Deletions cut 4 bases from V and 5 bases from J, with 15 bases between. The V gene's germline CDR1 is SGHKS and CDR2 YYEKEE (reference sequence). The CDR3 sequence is CASSRRDTANEKLFF. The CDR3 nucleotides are TGTGCCAGCAGCCGCCGGGACACCGCGAATGAAAAACTGTTTTTT.

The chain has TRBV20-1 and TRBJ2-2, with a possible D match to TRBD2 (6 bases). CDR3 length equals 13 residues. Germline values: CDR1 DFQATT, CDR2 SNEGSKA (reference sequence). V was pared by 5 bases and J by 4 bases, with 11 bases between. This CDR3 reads CSAWDSTTGELFF. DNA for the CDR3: TGCAGTGCTTGGGACTCCACCACCGGGGAGCTGTTTTTT.

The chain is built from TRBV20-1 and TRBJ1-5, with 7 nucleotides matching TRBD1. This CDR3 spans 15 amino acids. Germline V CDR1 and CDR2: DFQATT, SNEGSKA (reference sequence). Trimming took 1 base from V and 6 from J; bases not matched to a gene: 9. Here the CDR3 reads CSARVTTGYGQPQHF. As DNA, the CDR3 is TGCAGTGCTAGAGTAACGACAGGGTACGGTCAGCCCCAGCATTTT.

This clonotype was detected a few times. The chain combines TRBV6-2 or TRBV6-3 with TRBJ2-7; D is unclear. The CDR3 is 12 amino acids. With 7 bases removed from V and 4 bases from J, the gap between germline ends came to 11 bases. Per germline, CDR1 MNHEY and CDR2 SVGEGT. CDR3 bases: TGTGCCAGCACCAAGACATTATACGAGCAGTACTTC. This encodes CASTKTLYEQYF.

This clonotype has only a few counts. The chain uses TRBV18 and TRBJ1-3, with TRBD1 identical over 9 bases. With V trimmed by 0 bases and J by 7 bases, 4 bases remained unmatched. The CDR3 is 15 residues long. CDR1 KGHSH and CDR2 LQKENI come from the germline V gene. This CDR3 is CASSPPSTGGNTIYF. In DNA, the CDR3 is TGTGCCAGCTCACCACCGAGTACAGGGGGCAACACCATATATTTT.

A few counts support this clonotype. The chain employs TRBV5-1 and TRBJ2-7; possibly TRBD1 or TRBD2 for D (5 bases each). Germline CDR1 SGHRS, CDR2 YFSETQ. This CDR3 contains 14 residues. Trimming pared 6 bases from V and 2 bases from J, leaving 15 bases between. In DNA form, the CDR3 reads TGCGCCAGCAACAATGAGGGACCCCCCTACGAGCAGTACTTC. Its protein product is CASNNEGPPYEQYF.

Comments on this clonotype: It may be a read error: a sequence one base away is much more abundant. The CDR3 nucleotides read TGTGCCAGCAGTTACGGGACTAGCGGGAGTCGAGAGCAGTTCTTC. Its translation: CASSYGTSGSREQFF. The chain is built from TRBV6-5 and TRBJ2-1; TRBD2 agrees at 14 bases. The germline CDR1 and CDR2 sequences are MNHEY and SVGAGI. The CDR3 covers 15 residues. The V gene end was trimmed by 2 bases and the J gene end by 10 bases; junction bases not matched to a gene: 4.

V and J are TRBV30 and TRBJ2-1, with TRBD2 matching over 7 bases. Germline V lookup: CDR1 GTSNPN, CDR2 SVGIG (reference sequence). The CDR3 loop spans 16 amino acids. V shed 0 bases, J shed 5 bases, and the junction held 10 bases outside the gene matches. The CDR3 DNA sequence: TGTGCCTGGAGTGTAAGGTGGCGGGAGCCACACAATGAGCAGTTCTTC. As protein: CAWSVRWREPHNEQFF. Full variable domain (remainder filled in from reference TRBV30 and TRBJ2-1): SQTIHQWPATLVQPVGSPLSLECTVEGTSNPNLYWYRQAAGRGLQLLFYSVGIGQISSEVPQNLSASRPQDRQFILSSKKLLLSDSGFYLCAWSVRWREPHNEQFFGPGTRLTVL.

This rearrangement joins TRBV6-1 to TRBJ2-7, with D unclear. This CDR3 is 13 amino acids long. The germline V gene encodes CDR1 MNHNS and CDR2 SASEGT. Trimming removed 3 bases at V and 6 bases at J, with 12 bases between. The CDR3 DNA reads TGTGCCAGCAGTGACCGGGTTTTTTCCGAGCAGTACTTC. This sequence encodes CASSDRVFSEQYF.

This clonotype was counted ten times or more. The CDR3: CSAYGSGYEETQYF. The CDR3 DNA follows: TGCAGTGCTTACGGGAGTGGGTACGAAGAGACCCAGTACTTC. The chain employs TRBV20-1 and TRBJ2-5, with D perhaps TRBD2 (6 bases). The germline V and J ends were trimmed by 5 bases and 3 bases, with 16 bases remaining between them. Germline CDR1 is DFQATT and CDR2 is SNEGSKA (reference sequence). The CDR3 runs 14 residues.

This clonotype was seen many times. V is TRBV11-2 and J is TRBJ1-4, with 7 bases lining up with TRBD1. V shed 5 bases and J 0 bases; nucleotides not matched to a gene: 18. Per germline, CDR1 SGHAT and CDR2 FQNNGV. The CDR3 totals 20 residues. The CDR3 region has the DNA TGTGCCAGCAGCATAATGCTCCATTGGGACAGAGCTGCAACTAATGAAAAACTGTTTTTT. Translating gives CASSIMLHWDRAATNEKLFF. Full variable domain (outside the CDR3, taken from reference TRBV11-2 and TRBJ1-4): EAGVAQSPRYKIIEKRQSVAFWCNPISGHATLYWYQQILGQGPKLLIQFQNNGVVDDSQLPKDRFSAERLKGVDSTLKIQPAKLEDSAVYLCASSIMLHWDRAATNEKLFFGSGTQLSVL.

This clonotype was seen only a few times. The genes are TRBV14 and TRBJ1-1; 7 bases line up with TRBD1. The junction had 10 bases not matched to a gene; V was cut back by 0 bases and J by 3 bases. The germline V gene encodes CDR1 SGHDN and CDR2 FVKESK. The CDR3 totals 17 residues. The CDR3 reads CASSQDYQGVLDTEAFF. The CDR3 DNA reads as TGTGCCAGCAGCCAAGATTACCAGGGGGTCCTGGACACTGAAGCTTTCTTT.

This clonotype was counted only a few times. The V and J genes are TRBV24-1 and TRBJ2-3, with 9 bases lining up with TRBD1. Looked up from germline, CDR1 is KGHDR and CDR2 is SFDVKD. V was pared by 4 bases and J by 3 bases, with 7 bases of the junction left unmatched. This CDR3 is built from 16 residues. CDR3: CATSEPGQGGTDTQYF. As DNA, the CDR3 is TGTGCCACCAGTGAACCGGGACAGGGTGGGACAGATACGCAGTATTTT.

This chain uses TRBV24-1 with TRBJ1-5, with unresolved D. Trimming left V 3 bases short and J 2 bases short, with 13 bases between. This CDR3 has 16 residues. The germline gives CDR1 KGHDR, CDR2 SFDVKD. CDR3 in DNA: TGTGCCACCAGTGATACGACCGCTCTGGGCAATCAGCCCCAGCATTTT. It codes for CATSDTTALGNQPQHF.

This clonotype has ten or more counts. The CDR3 loop is CASSLGAFYQPQHF. CDR3 nucleotides: TGTGCCAGCAGTCTCGGGGCGTTCTATCAGCCCCAGCATTTT. J is TRBJ1-5 and V is TRBV28, with a possible D match to TRBD1 (5 bases). CDR3 length: 14 amino acids. Germline assignment: CDR1 MDHEN and CDR2 SYDVKM. V was clipped by 5 bases and J by 5 bases, with 13 bases between them.

The CDR3 DNA reads TGTGCCAGCATCACTCCTAGCGGGAGGGCCGGCAATGAGCAGTTCTTC. It is translated as CASITPSGRAGNEQFF. J is TRBJ2-1 and V is TRBV28; 12 bases match TRBD2. The V gene's germline CDR1 is MDHEN and CDR2 SYDVKM. V shed 7 bases and J 6 bases; nucleotides not matched to a gene: 10. The CDR3 contains 16 residues.

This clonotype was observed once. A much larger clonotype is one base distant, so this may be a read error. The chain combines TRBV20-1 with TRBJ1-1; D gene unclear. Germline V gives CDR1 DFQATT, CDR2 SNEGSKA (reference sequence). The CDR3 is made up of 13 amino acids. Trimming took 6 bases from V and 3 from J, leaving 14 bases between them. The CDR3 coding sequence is TGCAGTGCGACTAGGGTTGCGGACACTGAAGCTTTCTTT. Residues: CSATRVADTEAFF.

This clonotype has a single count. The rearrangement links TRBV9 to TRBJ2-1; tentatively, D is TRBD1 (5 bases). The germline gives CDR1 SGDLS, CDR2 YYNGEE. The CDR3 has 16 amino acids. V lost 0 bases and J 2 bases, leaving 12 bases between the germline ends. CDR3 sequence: CASSVVAGFTYNEQFF. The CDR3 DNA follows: TGTGCCAGCAGCGTAGTAGCAGGGTTCACCTACAATGAGCAGTTCTTC. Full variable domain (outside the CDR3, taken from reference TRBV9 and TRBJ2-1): DSGVTQTPKHLITATGQRVTLRCSPRSGDLSVYWYQQSLDQGLQFLIQYYNGEERAKGNILERFSAQQFPDLHSELNLSSLELGDSALYFCASSVVAGFTYNEQFFGPGTRLTVL.

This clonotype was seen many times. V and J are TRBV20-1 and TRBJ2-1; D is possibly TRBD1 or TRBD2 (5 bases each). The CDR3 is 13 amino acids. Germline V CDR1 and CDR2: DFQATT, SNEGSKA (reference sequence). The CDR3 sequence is CSASGTTGNEQFF. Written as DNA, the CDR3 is TGCAGCGCCTCCGGGACCACTGGAAATGAGCAGTTCTTC.

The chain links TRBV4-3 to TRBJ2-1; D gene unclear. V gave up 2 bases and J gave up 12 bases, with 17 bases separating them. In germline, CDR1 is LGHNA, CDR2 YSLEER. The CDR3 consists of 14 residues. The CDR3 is CASSQSDYRGRQFF. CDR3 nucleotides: TGCGCCAGCAGCCAATCCGATTACAGAGGAAGGCAGTTCTTC.

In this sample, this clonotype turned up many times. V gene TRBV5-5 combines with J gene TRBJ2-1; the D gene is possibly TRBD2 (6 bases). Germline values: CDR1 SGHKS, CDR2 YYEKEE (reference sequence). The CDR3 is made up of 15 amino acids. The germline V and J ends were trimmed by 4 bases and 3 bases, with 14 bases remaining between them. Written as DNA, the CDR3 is TGTGCCAGCAGCCTCAGCCGGGGGAACTACAATGAGCAGTTCTTC. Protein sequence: CASSLSRGNYNEQFF.

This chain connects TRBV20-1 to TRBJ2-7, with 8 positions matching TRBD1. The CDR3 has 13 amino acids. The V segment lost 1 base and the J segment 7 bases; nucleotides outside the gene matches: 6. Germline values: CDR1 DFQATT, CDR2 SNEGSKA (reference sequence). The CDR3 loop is CSARARQGREQYF. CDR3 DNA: TGCAGTGCTAGAGCTAGACAGGGGCGGGAGCAGTACTTC.

CDR3 bases: TGTGCCAGCAGTTTTTCTATGAGCCCCTACGAGCAGTACTTC. This sequence encodes CASSFSMSPYEQYF. This chain uses TRBV12-3 or TRBV12-4 with TRBJ2-7; D not certain. CDR3 length: 14 residues. Trimming cost V 3 bases and J 2 bases, with 11 bases left between them.

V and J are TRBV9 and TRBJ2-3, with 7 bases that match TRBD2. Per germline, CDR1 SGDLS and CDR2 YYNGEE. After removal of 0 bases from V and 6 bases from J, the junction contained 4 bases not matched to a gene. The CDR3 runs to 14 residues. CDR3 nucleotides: TGTGCCAGCAGCGTAGGCGGGAGCGTGGATACGCAGTATTTT. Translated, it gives CASSVGGSVDTQYF.

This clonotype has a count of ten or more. The CDR3 DNA reads TGTGCCAGCAGTTTTCCCCAAGGAGAAATCGATGAGCAGTTCTTC. This sequence encodes CASSFPQGEIDEQFF. The rearrangement links TRBV12-3 or TRBV12-4 to TRBJ2-1; D uncertain. Deletions cut 3 bases from V and 8 bases from J, with 17 bases between. The CDR3 has 15 amino acids.

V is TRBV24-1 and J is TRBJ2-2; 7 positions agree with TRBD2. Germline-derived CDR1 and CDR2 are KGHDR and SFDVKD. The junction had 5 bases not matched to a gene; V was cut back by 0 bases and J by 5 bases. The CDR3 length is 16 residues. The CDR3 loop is CATSDLSRTSTGELFF. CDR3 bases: TGTGCCACCAGTGATTTGTCTCGGACTAGTACCGGGGAGCTGTTTTTT.

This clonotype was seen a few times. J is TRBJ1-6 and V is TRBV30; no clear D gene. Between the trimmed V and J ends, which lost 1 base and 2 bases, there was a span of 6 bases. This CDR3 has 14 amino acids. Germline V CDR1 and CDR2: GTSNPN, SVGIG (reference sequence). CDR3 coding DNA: TGTGCCTGGAGTGAAAAAGCCTATAATTCACCCCTCCACTTT. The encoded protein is CAWSEKAYNSPLHF.

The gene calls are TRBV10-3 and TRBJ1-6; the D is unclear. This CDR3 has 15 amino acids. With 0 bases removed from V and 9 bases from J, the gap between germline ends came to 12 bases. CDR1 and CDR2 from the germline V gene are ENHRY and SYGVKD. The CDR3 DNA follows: TGTGCCATCAGTGAGTCACACCCCGAGGGTTCACCCCTCCACTTT. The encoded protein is CAISESHPEGSPLHF.

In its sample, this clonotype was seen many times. The CDR3 here is CASSLGRVLTDTQYF. The CDR3 DNA follows: TGTGCCAGCAGCTTAGGACGGGTGCTCACAGATACGCAGTATTTT. This chain connects TRBV7-2 to TRBJ2-3, with D hard to call. This CDR3 has 15 amino acids. CDR1 is SGHTA and CDR2 is FQGNSA in the germline V gene. Trimming shortened V by 1 base and J by 2 bases, and 10 bases separated the two germline ends.